The rows below give T cell receptor beta chains drawn from one sample of a study of early T cells in non-severe SARS-CoV-2 infection. One entry per CDR3 protein results from TCRdb running MiXCR on the 5' RACE reads. The sample includes around 79,000 distinct CDR3 sequences, roughly 12% of them seen just once. Sequencing used whole blood, obtained at baseline. These receptors were obtained from an adult who was a healthcare worker with PCR-confirmed SARS-CoV-2 infection or an uninfected control (not recorded which). The CDR3 runs from the conserved cysteine through the conserved F or W. A D gene is named only where the DNA matches it firmly. Rows may omit the clone size; those that give it use once, few, many or a size class.

v_call	j_call	d_call	clone_size	cdr3_aa	cdr3_nt
TRBV19	TRBJ2-5	-	-	CASRVEETQYF	TGTGCCAGTAGGGTGGAGGAGACCCAGTACTTC
TRBV19	TRBJ2-3	-	few	CASSIGTATDTQYF	TGTGCCAGTAGTATAGGGACAGCCACAGATACGCAGTATTTT
TRBV11-2	TRBJ1-3	-	many	CASSSGGAISGNTIYF	TGTGCCAGCAGCTCGGGGGGCGCGATCTCTGGAAACACCATATATTTT
TRBV29-1	TRBJ2-7	-	many	CSVGDSIYEQYF	TGCAGCGTTGGCGACTCCATCTACGAGCAGTACTTC
TRBV4-1	TRBJ2-5	TRBD2	-	CASSLQAGDQETQYF	TGCGCCAGCAGCCTCCAAGCGGGGGACCAAGAGACCCAGTACTTC
TRBV6-5	TRBJ2-1	TRBD2	few	CASSYSIELARYNEQFF	TGTGCCAGCAGTTACTCGATCGAACTAGCGCGGTACAATGAGCAGTTCTTC
TRBV11-2	TRBJ2-3	TRBD2	-	CASSGRAGEPPSGTDTQYF	TGTGCCAGCAGCGGGAGAGCGGGGGAGCCACCATCGGGGACAGATACGCAGTATTTT
TRBV5-1	TRBJ2-2	-	many	CASSNRTVTGELFF	TGCGCCAGCAGCAATAGGACAGTGACCGGGGAGCTGTTTTTT
TRBV20-1	TRBJ2-5	-	many	CSAFFRQETQYF	TGCAGTGCTTTTTTCAGGCAAGAGACCCAGTACTTC
TRBV5-1	TRBJ1-1	-	-	CASTIDGKNTEVFF	TGCGCCAGCACGATTGATGGAAAGAACACTGAAGTTTTCTTT
TRBV6-6	TRBJ2-3	TRBD1	many	CASARALGTAYTDTQYF	TGTGCCAGCGCCAGGGCGCTAGGGACAGCCTACACAGATACGCAGTATTTT